Sequencing of this T cell receptor beta chain was carried out in a study of cytomegalovirus exposure and HLA in healthy donors. Study overall: Caucasian-associated ancestry cluster membership applied to 75% to 85% of under 450 genotyped donors. Findings and limits, study-wide: Of the V segments, some could not be distinguished, including TRBV6-2 and TRBV6-3, and were excluded. With further analysis later on, most CMV-associated TCR beta chains appeared HLA-restricted. As a later analysis showed, a missense DCLRE1C variant was linked to trimming of TCR beta V- and J-genes.

PCR involved 60 Vbeta and 13 Jbeta primers. Only in-frame clones appear in the TCRdb table, and some are missing; sequencing was by immunoSEQ multiplex PCR. The repertoire holds over 95,000 clones, with 60% to 85% as singletons. The V gene end was trimmed by 3 bases and the J gene end by 4 bases; junction bases not matched to a gene: 5. The CDR3 length is 16 residues. The V gene's germline CDR1 is SGHVS and CDR2 FNYEAQ. As concerns this clone: Antigen: not known.

The source is a female donor in good health and CMV-seronegative. The chain carries TRBV7-6 and TRBJ2-2; 10 positions match TRBD1. The material sequenced was PBMCs. The CDR3 spells CASSFPGQGPTGELFF. As DNA, the CDR3 is TGTGCCAGCAGCTTTCCGGGACAGGGGCCCACCGGGGAGCTGTTTTTT.